One and the same sample provided the 12 T cell receptor beta chains below, sequenced in a study of T cells in Graves' hyperthyroidism and ophthalmopathy. Amplified TCR beta CDR3 regions derived from RNA transcripts. The HTBI set primed first-round TCR CDR3 RT-PCR. MiXCR was run by TCRdb on the multiplex PCR reads, yielding one entry per CDR3 protein. The table lists 450,000 to 650,000 distinct CDR3 sequences, less than 25% of them singletons. Sequenced: blood. These receptors were taken from a man younger than 35 with Graves' hyperthyroidism.

This clonotype was observed many times. The chain couples TRBV28 to TRBJ1-5, with TRBD1 matching 10 bases. CDR3 length: 16 amino acids. Looked up from germline, CDR1 is MDHEN and CDR2 is SYDVKM. The ends lost 2 bases at V and 7 bases at J; junction bases unmatched: 8. The CDR3 DNA sequence: TGTGCCAGCAGTTTAGATGGGACAGGGGAGTTGCAGCCCCAGCATTTT. This encodes CASSLDGTGELQPQHF.

The genes are TRBV7-9 and TRBJ1-2; no clear D. Trimming shortened V by 4 bases and J by 0 bases, and 9 bases separated the two germline ends. The CDR3 length is 14 residues. The germline gives CDR1 SEHNR, CDR2 FQNEAQ (reference sequence). This CDR3 is CASSSTSSNYGYTF. Written as DNA, the CDR3 is TGTGCCAGCAGCTCAACCAGTTCTAACTATGGCTACACCTTC.

This clonotype has a count of ten or more. V gene TRBV5-1 combines with J gene TRBJ1-1; no clear D. This CDR3 spans 12 amino acids. V shed 0 bases and J shed 10 bases, with 10 bases lying between them. In germline, CDR1 is SGHRS, CDR2 YFSETQ. The chain's CDR3 is CASSLEGNGAFF. The CDR3 nucleotides are TGCGCCAGCAGCTTGGAGGGAAACGGAGCTTTCTTT.

The chain couples TRBV9 to TRBJ2-3; D uncertain. Germline CDR1 SGDLS, CDR2 YYNGEE. Trimming took 1 base from V and 5 from J, leaving 5 bases between them. The CDR3 covers 12 residues. The CDR3 sequence: CASSVKGDTQYF. CDR3 bases: TGTGCCAGCAGCGTAAAAGGAGATACGCAGTATTTT.

This clonotype was seen at least ten times. The chain employs TRBV28 and TRBJ2-7, with 8 bases lining up with TRBD2. This CDR3 region has 16 residues. Per the germline V gene, CDR1 is MDHEN and CDR2 is SYDVKM. V lost 2 bases and J lost 4; bases outside the gene matches: 10. CDR3 region: CASSLGAGGRFYEQYF. The CDR3 DNA reads TGTGCCAGCAGTTTAGGGGCGGGGGGCCGGTTTTACGAGCAGTACTTC.

This clonotype was counted ten times or more. The chain couples TRBV6-2 or TRBV6-3 to TRBJ2-5; 8 bases map to TRBD1. The CDR3 is 14 amino acids. Trimming cost V 2 bases and J 6 bases; bases outside gene matches: 5. In germline, CDR1 is MNHEY, CDR2 SVGEGT. The CDR3 region is CASSYQGAGKTQYF. The CDR3 region has the DNA TGTGCCAGCAGTTACCAGGGGGCGGGGAAGACCCAGTACTTC.

The chain joins TRBV30 to TRBJ1-2; D not resolved. Germline V gene sequence: CDR1 GTSNPN, CDR2 SVGIG (reference sequence). V lost 6 bases, J lost 12 bases, and 11 bases lay in between. This CDR3 is built from 9 residues. The CDR3 loop is CACAPGHTF. CDR3 DNA sequence: TGTGCCTGCGCCCCGGGCCACACCTTC.

This chain links TRBV7-2 with TRBJ2-5, with D possibly called TRBD1 or TRBD2 (5 bases each). This CDR3 region has 15 residues. Trimming stripped 5 bases from V and 5 bases from J, with 18 bases between. Per the germline V gene, CDR1 is SGHTA and CDR2 is FQGNSA. CDR3 residues: CASSTRSGWGETQYF. The CDR3 DNA reads as TGTGCCAGCAGCACCCGGTCGGGATGGGGGGAGACCCAGTACTTC.

Many counts were recorded for this clonotype. This chain uses TRBV7-9 with TRBJ2-5; D is possibly TRBD2 (6 bases). The germline gives CDR1 SEHNR, CDR2 FQNEAQ (reference sequence). The CDR3 runs to 12 residues. The V end was cut by 3 bases, the J end by 8 bases, with 10 bases between. This chain's CDR3 is CASSFSGVTQYF. The CDR3 DNA sequence: TGTGCCAGCAGCTTTAGCGGCGTAACCCAGTACTTC. Drawing the rest from reference TRBV7-9 and TRBJ2-5, the complete variable domain is DTGVSQNPRHKITKRGQNVTFRCDPISEHNRLYWYRQTLGQGPEFLTYFQNEAQLEKSRLLSDRFSAERPKGSFSTLEIQRTEQGDSAMYLCASSFSGVTQYFGPGTRLLVL.

CDR3 coding DNA: TGTGCCAGTAGTATGGGGCGAGGGACCGGGGAGCTGTTTTTT. This encodes CASSMGRGTGELFF. This chain joins TRBV19 and TRBJ2-2; the D call may be TRBD1 or TRBD2 (5 bases each). Germline CDR1 and CDR2: LNHDA and SQIVND (reference sequence). The V and J ends lost 3 bases and 5 bases respectively, with 10 bases between them. The CDR3 runs 14 residues.

This clonotype was counted many times. The V gene is TRBV12-5, the J gene TRBJ1-2; D perhaps matches TRBD1 (6 bases). The CDR3 has 15 residues. Germline CDR1 and CDR2: LGHNT and FRNRAP. Trimming took 1 base from V and 4 from J, leaving 13 bases between them. The CDR3 sequence is CASGLGPGQLYGYTF. DNA for the CDR3: TGTGCTAGTGGTTTGGGCCCCGGACAGCTCTATGGCTACACCTTC.

There are many counts of this clonotype. The rearrangement uses TRBV27 and TRBJ1-1; 8 bases map to TRBD1. The CDR3 contains 18 residues. With V trimmed by 4 bases and J by 1 base, 14 bases remained unmatched. Germline V gene sequence: CDR1 MNHEY, CDR2 SMNVEV (reference sequence). CDR3 protein: CASSSLMGRGPPNTEAFF. The DNA of the CDR3 is TGTGCCAGCAGTTCCCTTATGGGCAGGGGGCCTCCGAACACTGAAGCTTTCTTT.